One sample yielded the 18 T cell receptor beta chains listed below, sequenced in a study of PD-L1 blockade in urothelial cancer. As to time point: peripheral blood 6 weeks after treatment start. The protocol was immunoSEQ multiplex PCR, while the TCRdb copy is restricted to in-frame clones and leaves out a portion. This table holds 90,000 to 130,000 clones, 80% to 95% found once. Sequencing used PBMCs, obtained around atezolizumab (anti-PD-L1) treatment. The origin of the receptors is a man aged 60 to 69 with urothelial cancer.

The genes are TRBV9 and TRBJ1-5; 10 bases match TRBD1. The V segment lost 4 bases and the J segment 2 bases; nucleotides outside the gene matches: 9. Looked up from germline, CDR1 is SGDLS and CDR2 is YYNGEE. The length of the CDR3 is 17 residues. This chain's CDR3 is CASSPGTGESGNQPQHF. DNA of the CDR3: TGTGCCAGCAGCCCAGGGACAGGGGAGAGTGGCAATCAGCCCCAGCATTTT.

The chain joins TRBV4-2 to TRBJ2-3; TRBD2 is a possible D gene (7 bases). This CDR3 spans 14 amino acids. Germline CDR1 reads LGHNA; CDR2 reads YNFKEQ. V was shortened by 5 bases and J by 4 bases, with 13 bases between the two germline ends. CDR3 bases: TGTGCCAGCAGCACGAGGGGGGGGGCAGATACGCAGTATTTT. It specifies CASSTRGGADTQYF.

The chain uses TRBV30 and TRBJ1-6; 8 bases map to TRBD1. V lost 3 bases to trimming and J lost 3 bases; unmatched junction nucleotides: 4. The germline gives CDR1 GTSNPN, CDR2 SVGIG (reference sequence). The CDR3 has 15 residues. CDR3 nucleotides: TGTGCCTGGAGGCCAGGGGGCAACTATAATTCACCCCTCCACTTT. Translating it yields CAWRPGGNYNSPLHF.

The chain combines TRBV25-1 with TRBJ1-5, with 8 bases matching TRBD1. The length of the CDR3 is 14 residues. The germline gives CDR1 MGHDK, CDR2 SYGVNS. V shed 4 bases, J shed 3 bases, and the junction held 2 bases outside the gene matches. The CDR3 DNA reads as TGTGCCAGCAGTGGACAGGGGTCCAATCAGCCCCAGCATTTT. This translates into CASSGQGSNQPQHF.

The chain joins TRBV5-8 to TRBJ1-1, with a tentative D call TRBD1 (6 bases). Germline values: CDR1 SGHTS, CDR2 YDEGEE. The CDR3 is made up of 14 amino acids. The V and J ends lost 0 bases and 5 bases respectively, with 11 bases between them. In DNA form, the CDR3 reads TGTGCCAGCAGCTTGGCAGCAGGGGTTACTGAAGCTTTCTTT. Protein sequence: CASSLAAGVTEAFF. The full variable domain, with the rest looked up from reference TRBV5-8 and TRBJ1-1, is EAGVTQSPTHLIKTRGQQATLRCSPISGHTSVYWYQQALGLGLQFLLWYDEGEERNRGNFPPRFSGRQFPNYSSELNVNALELEDSALYLCASSLAAGVTEAFFGQGTRLTVV.

This sequence joins TRBV5-6 and TRBJ2-5, with 16 bases identical to TRBD2. Trimming at V came to 4 bases and at J to 8 bases, leaving 5 bases not matched to a gene. This CDR3 comprises 15 residues. CDR1 is SGHDT, CDR2 YYEEEE, per germline. DNA for the CDR3: TGTGCCAGCAGCGCCGGGACTAGCGGGAGGGCAACCCAGTACTTC. This sequence encodes CASSAGTSGRATQYF.

DNA for the CDR3: TGCGCCAGCAGTATGGACTCCACAGATACGCAGTATTTT. As protein: CASSMDSTDTQYF. The chain recombines TRBV10-2 with TRBJ2-3, with D possibly being TRBD2 (5 bases). V shed 5 bases and J shed 2 bases, with 8 bases lying between them. Per germline, CDR1 WSHSY and CDR2 SAAADI. This CDR3 spans 13 amino acids.

V gene TRBV5-1 combines with J gene TRBJ2-5; 13 nucleotides line up with TRBD2. There are 16 residues in the CDR3. V shed 2 bases, J shed 1 base, and the junction held 2 bases outside the gene matches. The germline gives CDR1 SGHRS, CDR2 YFSETQ. DNA for the CDR3: TGCGCCAGCAGCTTAGGGACTAGCGGGGCCCAAGAGACCCAGTACTTC. This sequence encodes CASSLGTSGAQETQYF.

A remark on this clone: Other DNA sequences within the sample encode an identical CDR3. The chain joins TRBV6-1 to TRBJ1-5; D is unresolved. The CDR3 is 13 amino acids. Trimming took 2 bases from V and 5 from J, leaving 7 bases between them. CDR1 and CDR2 from the germline V gene are MNHNS and SASEGT. CDR3 coding DNA: TGTGCCAGCAGTGAAAATCGAGATCAGCCCCAGCATTTT. Its translation is CASSENRDQPQHF.

J is TRBJ2-2 and V is TRBV7-8; D unclear. The CDR3 has 14 amino acids. The V and J ends lost 2 bases and 7 bases respectively, with 11 bases between them. The germline V gene has CDR1 SGHVS and CDR2 FQNEAQ. The CDR3 DNA reads as TGTGCCAGCAGCTTACATACCAGTGTCGGGGAGCTGTTTTTT. Protein product: CASSLHTSVGELFF.

This clone has a single count. This chain connects TRBV6-5 to TRBJ1-2, with unresolved D. Germline V gives CDR1 MNHEY, CDR2 SVGAGI. V lost 5 bases and J 7 bases, leaving 17 bases between the germline ends. The CDR3 is 14 amino acids. The CDR3 DNA follows: TGTGCCAGCAGTGCCCTTTCGGGTCATTTTGGCTACACCTTC. Its translation: CASSALSGHFGYTF.

The J gene is TRBJ1-1, the V gene TRBV5-8; the match to TRBD1 covers 8 bases. This CDR3 spans 14 amino acids. Germline CDR1 is SGHTS and CDR2 is YDEGEE. J gave up 7 bases and V 2 bases, and 7 bases lay outside the gene matches. The CDR3 here is CASSLSGGGFEAFF. DNA for the CDR3: TGTGCCAGCAGCTTATCAGGGGGCGGCTTTGAAGCTTTCTTT.

V usage is TRBV9 and J usage is TRBJ2-5; 9 nucleotides match TRBD2. Trimming cost V 10 bases and J 5 bases; bases outside gene matches: 18. CDR1 and CDR2 from the germline V gene are SGDLS and YYNGEE. CDR3 length: 16 residues. The CDR3: CAPNPGAGGREETQYF. The CDR3, as DNA: TGTGCCCCCAACCCCGGGGCGGGGGGGCGGGAGGAGACCCAGTACTTC.

This clone appeared a few times. This rearrangement joins TRBV4-3 to TRBJ2-1; 9 bases agree with TRBD2. Trimming took 5 bases from V and 4 from J; bases not matched to a gene: 21. CDR3 length: 20 residues. Germline CDR1 and CDR2: LGHNA and YSLEER. In nucleotides, the CDR3 is TGCGCCAGCAGCAAAAACACCCCTTTTTGGATTAGCGGGGGATACAATGAGCAGTTCTTC. Its translation: CASSKNTPFWISGGYNEQFF.

V is TRBV28 and J is TRBJ1-4; 7 positions agree with TRBD1. The J segment lost 0 bases and the V segment lost 6 bases, leaving 7 bases of the junction unmatched. The germline V gene encodes CDR1 MDHEN and CDR2 SYDVKM. The CDR3 has 16 amino acids. The CDR3 protein is CASSPLGQATNEKLFF. The CDR3 nucleotides read TGTGCCAGCAGCCCTCTCGGACAGGCAACTAATGAAAAACTGTTTTTT.

This chain links TRBV9 with TRBJ1-1; 11 bases are a match to TRBD1. CDR1 and CDR2 from the germline V gene are SGDLS and YYNGEE. The CDR3 length is 16 residues. Unmatched junction bases numbered 6, after V lost 4 bases and J lost 1 base. The CDR3: CASSLAGQGGNTEAFF. The CDR3 nucleotides are TGTGCCAGCAGCCTCGCGGGACAGGGGGGGAACACTGAAGCTTTCTTT.

This sequence joins TRBV6-5 and TRBJ2-7, with 8 positions matching TRBD1. Per germline, CDR1 MNHEY and CDR2 SVGAGI. CDR3 length equals 15 residues. V was clipped by 4 bases and J by 2 bases; unmatched bases: 7. This chain's CDR3 is CASSSQRQGPYEQYF. The CDR3, as DNA: TGTGCCAGCAGTTCCCAGAGACAGGGGCCCTACGAGCAGTACTTC.

The chain uses TRBV11-2 and TRBJ2-7; D not resolved. Trimming pared 5 bases from V and 0 bases from J, leaving 20 bases between. In germline, CDR1 is SGHAT, CDR2 FQNNGV. CDR3 length equals 17 residues. CDR3 sequence reads: CASSPRAPPLSSYEQYF. The CDR3 DNA is TGTGCCAGCAGCCCCCGAGCCCCGCCCTTAAGCTCCTACGAGCAGTACTTC.